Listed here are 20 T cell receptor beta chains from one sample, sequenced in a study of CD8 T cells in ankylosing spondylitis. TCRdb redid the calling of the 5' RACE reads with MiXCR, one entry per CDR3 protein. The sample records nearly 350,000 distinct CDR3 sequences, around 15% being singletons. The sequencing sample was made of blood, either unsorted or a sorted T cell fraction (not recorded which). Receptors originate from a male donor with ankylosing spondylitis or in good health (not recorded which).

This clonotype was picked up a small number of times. CDR3 sequence: CASSYQAGGDDEQFF. Written as DNA, the CDR3 is TGTGCCAGCAGTTACCAGGCGGGGGGGGATGATGAGCAGTTCTTC. The chain links TRBV6-5 to TRBJ2-1; 9 positions agree with TRBD2. Germline V gene sequence: CDR1 MNHEY, CDR2 SVGAGI. Trimming took 2 bases from V and 8 from J; bases not matched to a gene: 7. CDR3 size: 15 residues.

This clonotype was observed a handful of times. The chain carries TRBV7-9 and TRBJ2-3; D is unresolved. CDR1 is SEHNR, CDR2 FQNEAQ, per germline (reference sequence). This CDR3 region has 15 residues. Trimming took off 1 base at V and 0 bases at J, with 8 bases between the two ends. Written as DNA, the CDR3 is TGTGCCAGCAGCTTAGGAAGCCTTAGCACAGATACGCAGTATTTT. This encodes CASSLGSLSTDTQYF. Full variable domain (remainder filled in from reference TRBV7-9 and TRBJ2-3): DTGVSQNPRHKITKRGQNVTFRCDPISEHNRLYWYRQTLGQGPEFLTYFQNEAQLEKSRLLSDRFSAERPKGSFSTLEIQRTEQGDSAMYLCASSLGSLSTDTQYFGPGTRLTVL.

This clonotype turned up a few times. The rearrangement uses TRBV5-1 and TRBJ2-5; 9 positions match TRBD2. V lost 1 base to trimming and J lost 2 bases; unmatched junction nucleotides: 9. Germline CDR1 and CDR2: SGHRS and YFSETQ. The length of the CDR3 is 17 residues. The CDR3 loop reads CASSLNPSGITQETQYF. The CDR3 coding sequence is TGCGCCAGCAGCTTGAATCCTAGCGGGATAACTCAAGAGACCCAGTACTTC.

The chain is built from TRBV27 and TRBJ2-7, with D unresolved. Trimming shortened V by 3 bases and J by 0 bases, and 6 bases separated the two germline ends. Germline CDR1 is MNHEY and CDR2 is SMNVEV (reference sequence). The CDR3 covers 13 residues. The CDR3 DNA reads TGTGCCAGCAGTTTCTCGGGCTCCTACGAGCAGTACTTC. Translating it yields CASSFSGSYEQYF.

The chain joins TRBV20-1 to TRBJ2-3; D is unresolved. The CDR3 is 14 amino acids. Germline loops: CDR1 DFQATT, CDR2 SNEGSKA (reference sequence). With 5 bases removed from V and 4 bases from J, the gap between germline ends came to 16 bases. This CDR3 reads CSAPSLALSDTQYF. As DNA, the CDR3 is TGCAGTGCTCCGTCTTTAGCTCTATCAGATACGCAGTATTTT.

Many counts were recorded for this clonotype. CDR3 protein: CASSVDGLGTEAFF. DNA for the CDR3: TGTGCCAGCAGCGTAGACGGTCTTGGAACTGAAGCTTTCTTT. The rearrangement joins TRBV9 to TRBJ1-1; D uncertain. Germline values: CDR1 SGDLS, CDR2 YYNGEE. This CDR3 region has 14 residues. V was pared by 0 bases and J by 5 bases, with 11 bases between.

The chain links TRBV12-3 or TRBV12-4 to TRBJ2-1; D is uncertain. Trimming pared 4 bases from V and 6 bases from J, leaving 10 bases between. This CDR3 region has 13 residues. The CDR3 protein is CASSSVYSNEQFF. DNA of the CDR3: TGTGCCAGCAGTTCCGTTTACTCCAATGAGCAGTTCTTC.

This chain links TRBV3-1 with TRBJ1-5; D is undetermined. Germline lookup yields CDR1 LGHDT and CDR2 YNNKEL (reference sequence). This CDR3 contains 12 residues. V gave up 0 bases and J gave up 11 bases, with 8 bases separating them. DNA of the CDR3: TGTGCCAGCAGCCAAGACGGCCTGGCCCAGCATTTT. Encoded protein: CASSQDGLAQHF.

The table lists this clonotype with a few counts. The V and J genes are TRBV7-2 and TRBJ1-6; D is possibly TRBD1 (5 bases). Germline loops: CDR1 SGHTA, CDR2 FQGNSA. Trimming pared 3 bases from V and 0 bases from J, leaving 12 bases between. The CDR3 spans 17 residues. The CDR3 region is CASSFRGLNSYNSPLHF. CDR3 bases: TGTGCCAGCAGCTTCCGGGGACTAAACTCCTATAATTCACCCCTCCACTTT. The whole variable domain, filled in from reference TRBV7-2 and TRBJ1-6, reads GAGVSQSPSNKVTEKGKDVELRCDPISGHTALYWYRQSLGQGLEFLIYFQGNSAPDKSGLPSDRFSAERTGGSVSTLTIQRTQQEDSAVYLCASSFRGLNSYNSPLHFGNGTRLTVT.

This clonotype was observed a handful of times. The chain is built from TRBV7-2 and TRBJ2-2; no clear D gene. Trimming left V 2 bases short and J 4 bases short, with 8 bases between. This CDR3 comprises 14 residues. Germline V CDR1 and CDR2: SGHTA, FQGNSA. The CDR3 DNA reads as TGTGCCAGCAGCTTAATGTCGACCACCGGGGAGCTGTTTTTT. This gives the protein CASSLMSTTGELFF.

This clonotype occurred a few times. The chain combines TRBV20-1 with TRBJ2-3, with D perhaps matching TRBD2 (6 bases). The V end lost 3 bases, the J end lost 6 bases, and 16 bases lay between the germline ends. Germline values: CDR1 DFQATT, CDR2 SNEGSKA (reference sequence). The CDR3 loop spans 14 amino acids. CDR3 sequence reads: CSASRLGLGDTQYF. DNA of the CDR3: TGCAGTGCTAGCCGACTAGGCTTGGGGGATACGCAGTATTTT.

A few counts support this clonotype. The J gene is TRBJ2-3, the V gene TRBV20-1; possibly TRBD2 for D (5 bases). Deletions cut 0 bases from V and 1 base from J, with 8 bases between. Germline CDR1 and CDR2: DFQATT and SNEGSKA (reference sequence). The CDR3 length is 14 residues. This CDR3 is CSARELGGTDTQYF. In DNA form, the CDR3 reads TGCAGTGCTAGAGAGTTGGGAGGCACAGATACGCAGTATTTT.

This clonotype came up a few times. For the CDR3, the DNA is TGTGCCAGCAGCAAGGACTCTGCGACCAACACTGAAGCTTTCTTT. Protein: CASSKDSATNTEAFF. This chain joins TRBV7-2 and TRBJ1-1; D is uncertain. Trimming took 5 bases from V and 2 from J, leaving 15 bases between them. CDR3 length: 15 amino acids. CDR1 is SGHTA, CDR2 FQGNSA, per germline.

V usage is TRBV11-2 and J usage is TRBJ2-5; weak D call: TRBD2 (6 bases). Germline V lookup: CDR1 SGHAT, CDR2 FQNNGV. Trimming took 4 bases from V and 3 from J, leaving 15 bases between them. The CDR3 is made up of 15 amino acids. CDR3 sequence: CASSSGTPIKETQYF. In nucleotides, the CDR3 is TGTGCCAGCAGCTCCGGGACTCCAATTAAAGAGACCCAGTACTTC.

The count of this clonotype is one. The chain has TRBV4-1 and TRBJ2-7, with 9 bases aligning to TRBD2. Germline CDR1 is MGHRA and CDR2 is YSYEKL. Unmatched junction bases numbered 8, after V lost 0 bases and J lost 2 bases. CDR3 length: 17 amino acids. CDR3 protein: CASSQEPPSGVPYEQYF. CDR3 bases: TGCGCCAGCAGCCAAGAACCCCCTAGCGGGGTCCCCTACGAGCAGTACTTC.

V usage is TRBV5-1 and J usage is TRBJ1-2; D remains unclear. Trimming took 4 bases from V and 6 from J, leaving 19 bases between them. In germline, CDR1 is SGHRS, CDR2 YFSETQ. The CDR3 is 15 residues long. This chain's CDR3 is CASSDWTRLNDGYTF. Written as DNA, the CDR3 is TGCGCCAGCAGCGATTGGACCAGATTGAACGATGGCTACACCTTC.

The CDR3 coding sequence is TGTGCCAGCAAGAATGACGGAGGAGATACGCAGTATTTT. Protein product: CASKNDGGDTQYF. This rearrangement joins TRBV6-1 to TRBJ2-3, with D tentatively TRBD2 (5 bases). The CDR3 has 13 residues. V gave up 7 bases and J gave up 5 bases, with 13 bases separating them. Germline V gene sequence: CDR1 MNHNS, CDR2 SASEGT.

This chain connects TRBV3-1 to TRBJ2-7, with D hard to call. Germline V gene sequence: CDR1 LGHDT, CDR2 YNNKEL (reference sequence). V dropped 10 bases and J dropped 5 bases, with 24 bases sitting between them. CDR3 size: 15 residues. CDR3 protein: CATCQDSRPAHEQYF. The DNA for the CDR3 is TGTGCCACCTGCCAAGATAGTCGGCCCGCCCACGAGCAGTACTTC.

This CDR3 reads CSARDGTGDTEAFF. The CDR3 region has the DNA TGCAGTGCTAGAGATGGGACAGGGGACACTGAAGCTTTCTTT. This chain joins TRBV20-1 and TRBJ1-1; 10 bases are shared with TRBD1. J was trimmed by 3 bases and V by 0 bases; bases with no gene match: 1. Looked up from germline, CDR1 is DFQATT and CDR2 is SNEGSKA (reference sequence). The CDR3 runs 14 residues.

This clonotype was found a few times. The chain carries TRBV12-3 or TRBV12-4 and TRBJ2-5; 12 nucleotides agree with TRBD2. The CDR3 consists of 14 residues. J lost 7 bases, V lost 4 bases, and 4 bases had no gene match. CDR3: CASSSSGGAVTQYF. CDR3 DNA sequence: TGTGCCAGCAGTTCTAGCGGGGGGGCCGTGACCCAGTACTTC.